The 5 T cell receptor beta chains below come from one sample, sequenced in a study of shared clonotypes between healthy human individuals. Some clones are missing from TCRdb's copy, which holds only in-frame ones; the method was immunoSEQ multiplex PCR. The sample comprises over 950,000 clones, about 72% of which are singletons, and approximately 0.9% rests with the top ten. Specimen: memory CD4+ T cells from PBMCs. Subset: CD45RA-negative fraction. The receptors were gathered from a man younger than 35 in good health. Some clones in this sample may be carry-over from other donors' samples.

The V call is TRBV10-3, the J call TRBJ2-2, with D unclear. There are 12 residues in the CDR3. With 6 bases removed from V and 4 bases from J, the gap between germline ends came to 6 bases. CDR1 ENHRY and CDR2 SYGVKD come from the germline V gene. The CDR3 nucleotides are TGTGCCATCAGCCCAACCACCGGGGAGCTGTTTTTT. Translating it yields CAISPTTGELFF.

The chain uses TRBV29-1 and TRBJ2-5, with D unresolved. The CDR3 totals 12 residues. Per the germline V gene, CDR1 is SQVTM and CDR2 is ANQGSEA. The V gene lost 3 bases and the J gene lost 1 base, with 6 bases spanning the gap. CDR3 sequence: CSVDTAQETQYF. CDR3 in DNA: TGCAGCGTTGACACAGCCCAAGAGACCCAGTACTTC.

The V call is TRBV7-2, the J call TRBJ1-1, with D tentatively TRBD1 (5 bases). There are 14 residues in the CDR3. V shed 8 bases and J shed 4 bases, with 17 bases lying between them. Germline V lookup: CDR1 SGHTA, CDR2 FQGNSA. This CDR3 reads CASLLGVQGTEAFF. The CDR3 DNA reads TGTGCCAGCCTTCTGGGGGTCCAGGGCACTGAAGCTTTCTTT.

The V gene is TRBV5-4, the J gene TRBJ2-7; TRBD2 agrees at 15 bases. J lost 0 bases, V lost 4 bases, and 11 bases had no gene match. The germline CDR1 and CDR2 sequences are SGHNT and YYREEE (reference sequence). The CDR3 length is 19 residues. CDR3 sequence: CASSPGGLAGGDVSYEQYF. CDR3 DNA: TGTGCCAGCAGCCCCGGAGGACTAGCGGGAGGGGACGTCTCCTACGAGCAGTACTTC.

There are a few counts of this clone. Other DNA sequences from this sample encode an identical CDR3 as well. The gene calls are TRBV28 and TRBJ2-3, with D possibly TRBD1 on 6 matching bases. V was pared by 3 bases and J by 1 base, with 11 bases between. This CDR3 has 15 residues. Germline V gene data show CDR1 as MDHEN and CDR2 as SYDVKM. The CDR3 protein is CASSFSRGGTDTQYF. Written as DNA, the CDR3 is TGTGCCAGCAGTTTTTCCAGGGGTGGCACAGATACGCAGTATTTT.